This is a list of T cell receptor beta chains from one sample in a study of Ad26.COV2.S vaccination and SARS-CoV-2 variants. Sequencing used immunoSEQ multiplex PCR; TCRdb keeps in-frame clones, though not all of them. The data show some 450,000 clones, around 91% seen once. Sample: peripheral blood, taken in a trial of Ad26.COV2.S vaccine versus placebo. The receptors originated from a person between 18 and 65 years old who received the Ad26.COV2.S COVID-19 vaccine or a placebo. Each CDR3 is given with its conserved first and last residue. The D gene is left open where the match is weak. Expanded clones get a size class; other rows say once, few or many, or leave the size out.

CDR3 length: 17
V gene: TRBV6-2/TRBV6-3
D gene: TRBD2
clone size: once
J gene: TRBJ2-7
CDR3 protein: CASSYSGSGVSSYEQYF
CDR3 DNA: TGTGCCAGCAGTTACTCGGGTAGCGGGGTCTCTTCCTACGAGCAGTACTTC

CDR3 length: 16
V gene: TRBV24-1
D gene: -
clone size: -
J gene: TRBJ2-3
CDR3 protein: CATSEPPGGGTDTQYF
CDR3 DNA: TGTGCCACCAGTGAGCCCCCCGGGGGCGGCACAGATACGCAGTATTTT

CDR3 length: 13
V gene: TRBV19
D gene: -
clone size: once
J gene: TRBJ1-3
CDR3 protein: CATAAGSGNTIYF
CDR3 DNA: TGTGCCACCGCGGCCGGCTCTGGAAACACCATATATTTT

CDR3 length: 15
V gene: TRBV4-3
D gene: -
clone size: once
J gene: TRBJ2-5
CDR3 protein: CASSQDSSDWETQYF
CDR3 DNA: TGCGCCAGCAGCCAAGACTCGTCCGATTGGGAGACCCAGTACTTC

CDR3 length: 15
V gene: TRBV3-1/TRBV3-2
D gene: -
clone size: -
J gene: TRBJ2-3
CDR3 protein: CASSQGWASADTQYF
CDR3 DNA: TGTGCCAGCAGCCAAGGTTGGGCTAGTGCAGATACGCAGTATTTT

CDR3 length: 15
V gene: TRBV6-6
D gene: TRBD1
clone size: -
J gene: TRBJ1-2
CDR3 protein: CASSFRQQGARGYTF
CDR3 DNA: TGTGCCAGCAGTTTCCGCCAACAGGGGGCGCGGGGCTACACCTTC

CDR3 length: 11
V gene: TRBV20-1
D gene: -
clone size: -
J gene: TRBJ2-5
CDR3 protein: CSVPRGETQYF
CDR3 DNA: TGCAGTGTCCCGAGAGGGGAGACCCAGTACTTC

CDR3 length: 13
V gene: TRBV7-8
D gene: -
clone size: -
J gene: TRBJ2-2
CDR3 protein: CASSPGFSGELFF
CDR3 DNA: TGTGCCAGCAGCCCAGGGTTCTCCGGGGAGCTGTTTTTT

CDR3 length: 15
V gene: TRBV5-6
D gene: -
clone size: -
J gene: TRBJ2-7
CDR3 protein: CASSLGRGRSYEQYF
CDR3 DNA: TGTGCCAGCAGCTTGGGTCGGGGCAGATCCTACGAGCAGTACTTC

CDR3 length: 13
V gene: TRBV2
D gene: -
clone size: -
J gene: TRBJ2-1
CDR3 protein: CASLSTRRDEQFF
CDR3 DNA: TGTGCCAGCCTATCGACTAGAAGAGATGAGCAGTTCTTC

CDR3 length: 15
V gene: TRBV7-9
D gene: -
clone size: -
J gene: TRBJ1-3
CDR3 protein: CASSLDRLTGNTIYF
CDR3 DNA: TGTGCCAGCAGCTTAGACAGGCTAACTGGAAACACCATATATTTT

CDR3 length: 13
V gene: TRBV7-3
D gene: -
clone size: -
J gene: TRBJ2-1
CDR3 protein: CASSSAPYNEQFF
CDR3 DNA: TGTGCCAGCAGCTCCGCACCCTACAATGAGCAGTTCTTC

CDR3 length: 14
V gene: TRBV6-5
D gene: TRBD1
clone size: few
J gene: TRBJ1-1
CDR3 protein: CASWGGTGHTEAFF
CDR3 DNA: TGTGCCAGCTGGGGCGGGACAGGGCACACTGAAGCTTTCTTT

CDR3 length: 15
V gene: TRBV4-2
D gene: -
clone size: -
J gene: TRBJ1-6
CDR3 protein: CASSQGQALNSPLHF
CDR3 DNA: TGTGCCAGCAGCCAAGGACAGGCACTAAATTCACCCCTCCACTTT

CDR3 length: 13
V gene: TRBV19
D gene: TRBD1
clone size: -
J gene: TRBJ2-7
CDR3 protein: CASSIQGAYEQYF
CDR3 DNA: TGTGCCAGTAGTATACAGGGGGCGTACGAGCAGTACTTC

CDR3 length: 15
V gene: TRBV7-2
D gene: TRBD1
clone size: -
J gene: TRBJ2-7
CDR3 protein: CASSPRTGPTYEQYF
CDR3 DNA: TGTGCCAGCAGCCCCCGGACAGGGCCCACCTACGAGCAGTACTTC

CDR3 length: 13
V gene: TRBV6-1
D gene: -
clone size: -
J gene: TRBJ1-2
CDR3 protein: CASSEAGGYGYTF
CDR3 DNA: TGTGCCAGCAGTGAAGCGGGGGGCTATGGCTACACCTTC

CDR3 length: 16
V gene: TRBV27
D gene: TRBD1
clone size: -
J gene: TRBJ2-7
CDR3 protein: CASSLTGKRIRAPQYF
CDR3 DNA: TGTGCCAGCAGTTTGACAGGGAAGCGTATTAGGGCTCCGCAGTACTTC

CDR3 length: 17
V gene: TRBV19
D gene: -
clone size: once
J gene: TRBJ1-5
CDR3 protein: CASSTTQTDATHQPQHF
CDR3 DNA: TGTGCCAGTAGTACCACCCAGACCGACGCAACTCATCAGCCCCAGCATTTT

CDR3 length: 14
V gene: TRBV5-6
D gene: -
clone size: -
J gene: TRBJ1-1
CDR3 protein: CASSHAVGGTEAFF
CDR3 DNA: TGTGCCAGCAGCCATGCGGTCGGGGGCACTGAAGCTTTCTTT

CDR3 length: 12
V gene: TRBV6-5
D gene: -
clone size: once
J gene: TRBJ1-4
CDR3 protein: CASKGDNEKLFF
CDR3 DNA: TGTGCCAGTAAGGGTGATAATGAAAAACTGTTTTTT

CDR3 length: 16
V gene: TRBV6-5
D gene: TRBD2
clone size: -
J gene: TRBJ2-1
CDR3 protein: CASSYYTSGFYNEQFF
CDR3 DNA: TGTGCCAGCAGTTACTATACTAGCGGGTTCTACAATGAGCAGTTCTTC

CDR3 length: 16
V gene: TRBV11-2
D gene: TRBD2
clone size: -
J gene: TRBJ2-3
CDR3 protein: CASSLTSGLGTDTQYF
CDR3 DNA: TGTGCCAGCAGCCTGACTAGCGGTCTTGGAACAGATACGCAGTATTTT

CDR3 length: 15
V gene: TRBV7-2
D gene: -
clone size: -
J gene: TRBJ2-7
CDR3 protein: CASREEEGLFYEQYF
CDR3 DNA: TGTGCCAGCAGGGAGGAAGAGGGCCTCTTTTACGAGCAGTACTTC

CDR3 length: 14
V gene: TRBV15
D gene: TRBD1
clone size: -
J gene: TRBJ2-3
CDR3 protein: CATSERQGSDTQYF
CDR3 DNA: TGTGCCACCAGCGAACGACAGGGGTCAGATACGCAGTATTTT

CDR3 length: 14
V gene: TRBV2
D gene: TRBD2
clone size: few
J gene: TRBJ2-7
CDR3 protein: CASLGTSVAYEQYF
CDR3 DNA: TGTGCCAGCCTGGGGACTAGCGTAGCCTACGAGCAGTACTTC